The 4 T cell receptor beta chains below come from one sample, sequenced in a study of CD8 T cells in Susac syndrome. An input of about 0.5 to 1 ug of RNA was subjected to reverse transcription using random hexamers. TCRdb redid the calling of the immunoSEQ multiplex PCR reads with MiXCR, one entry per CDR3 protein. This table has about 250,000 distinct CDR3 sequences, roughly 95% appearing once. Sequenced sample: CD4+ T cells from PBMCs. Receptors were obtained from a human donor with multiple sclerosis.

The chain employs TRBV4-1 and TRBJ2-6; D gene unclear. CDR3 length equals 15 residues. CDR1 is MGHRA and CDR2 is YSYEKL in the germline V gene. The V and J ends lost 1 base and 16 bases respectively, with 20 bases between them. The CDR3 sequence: CASSQVRVALLPLTF. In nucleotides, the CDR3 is TGCGCCAGCAGCCAAGTTCGAGTCGCCCTCCTGCCACTGACTTTC.

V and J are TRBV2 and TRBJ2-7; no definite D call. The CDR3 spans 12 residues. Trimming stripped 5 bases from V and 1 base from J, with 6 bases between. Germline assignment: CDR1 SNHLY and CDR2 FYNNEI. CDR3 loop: CASSIPSYEQYF. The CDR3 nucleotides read TGTGCCAGCAGTATTCCTTCCTACGAGCAGTACTTC.

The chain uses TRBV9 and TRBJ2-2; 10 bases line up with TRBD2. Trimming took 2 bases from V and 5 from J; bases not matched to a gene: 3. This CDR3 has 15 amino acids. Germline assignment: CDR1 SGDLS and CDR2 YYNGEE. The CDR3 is CASSVVAGGTGELFF. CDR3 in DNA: TGTGCCAGCAGCGTGGTAGCGGGAGGAACCGGGGAGCTGTTTTTT.

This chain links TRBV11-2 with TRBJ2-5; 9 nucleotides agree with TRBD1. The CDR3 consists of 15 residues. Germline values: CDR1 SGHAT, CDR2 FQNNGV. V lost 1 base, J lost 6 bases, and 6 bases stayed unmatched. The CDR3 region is CASSLGQGDAQTQYF. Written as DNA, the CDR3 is TGTGCCAGCAGCTTAGGACAGGGGGACGCACAGACCCAGTACTTC.